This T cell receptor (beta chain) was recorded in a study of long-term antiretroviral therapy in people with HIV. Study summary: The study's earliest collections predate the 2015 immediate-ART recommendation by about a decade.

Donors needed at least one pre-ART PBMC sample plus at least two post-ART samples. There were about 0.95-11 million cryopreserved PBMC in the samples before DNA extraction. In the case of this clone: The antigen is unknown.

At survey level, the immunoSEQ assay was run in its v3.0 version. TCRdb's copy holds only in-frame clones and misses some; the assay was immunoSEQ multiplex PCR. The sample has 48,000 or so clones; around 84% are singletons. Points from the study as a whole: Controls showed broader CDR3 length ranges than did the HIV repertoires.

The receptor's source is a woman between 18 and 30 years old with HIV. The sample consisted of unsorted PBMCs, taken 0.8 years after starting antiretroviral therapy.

Here the CDR3 DNA reads TGTGCCAGCAGTTTAAGGACAGGGGGCTTCGGAAATGAGCAGTTCTTC. This gives the protein CASSLRTGGFGNEQFF. The V call is TRBV27, the J call TRBJ2-1, with TRBD1 matching 11 bases. Germline values: CDR1 MNHEY, CDR2 SMNVEV (reference sequence). The V segment lost 2 bases and the J segment 7 bases; nucleotides outside the gene matches: 7. The CDR3 is 16 amino acids.